These 9 T cell receptor beta chains were sequenced from one sample in a study of cytomegalovirus exposure and HLA in healthy donors. 13 Jbeta primers and 60 Vbeta primers were used for the PCR. Sequencing was performed with immunoSEQ multiplex PCR; in TCRdb, only in-frame clones are kept and a portion is missing. Of some 170,000 clones in the sample, approximately 79% were seen once. The sample taken for sequencing was PBMCs. These receptors originate from a man aged 35 to 55 in good health and CMV-seropositive.

CDR3 amino acids: CAISDRTGGNQPQHF. For the CDR3, the DNA is TGTGCCATCAGTGATAGGACAGGGGGCAATCAGCCCCAGCATTTT. The chain joins TRBV10-3 to TRBJ1-5, with TRBD1 matching 9 bases. The CDR3 has 15 residues. Per the germline V gene, CDR1 is ENHRY and CDR2 is SYGVKD. With V trimmed by 3 bases and J by 2 bases, 2 bases remained unmatched.

The chain couples TRBV19 to TRBJ2-4, with 7 bases that match TRBD1. The CDR3 is made up of 14 amino acids. Germline V CDR1 and CDR2: LNHDA, SQIVND (reference sequence). The J segment lost 9 bases and the V segment lost 3 bases, leaving 8 bases of the junction unmatched. The CDR3 nucleotides are TGTGCCAGTAGTATCGTCCAGGGGGTTGGCATTCAGTACTTC. Its translation: CASSIVQGVGIQYF.

The chain uses TRBV29-1 and TRBJ2-7; D perhaps matches TRBD1 (6 bases). Germline V gene data show CDR1 as SQVTM and CDR2 as ANQGSEA. The CDR3 spans 14 residues. V was shortened by 4 bases and J by 0 bases, with 13 bases between the two germline ends. The DNA of the CDR3 is TGCAGCGTTGTTAGGGACACCTTCTCCTACGAGCAGTACTTC. Amino acid sequence: CSVVRDTFSYEQYF.

The rearrangement uses TRBV21-1 and TRBJ2-3; the table's D call TRBD1 went unverified against the DNA. TRBV21-1 is a listed pseudogene. The CDR3 covers 15 residues. The CDR3 nucleotides read TGTGCCGGAGACAGGGGGCTAAGGCACACAGATACGCAGTATTTT. Translated, it gives CAGDRGLRHTDTQYF.

This clone was seen more than once but under ten times. A read error may account for a junction end that differs from germline. This chain joins TRBV7-9 and TRBJ2-6; a possible D gene is TRBD1 (5 bases). Per the germline V gene, CDR1 is SEHNR and CDR2 is FQNEAQ (reference sequence). The CDR3 totals 18 residues. DNA for the CDR3: TGTGCCAGCAGCTTGGGATACGGCCGCAAGTCTGGGGCCAACGGCCTGACTTTC. It is translated as CASSLGYGRKSGANGLTF.

The gene calls are TRBV23-1 and TRBJ2-2; maybe TRBD2 (5 bases). TRBV23-1 is an ORF for which the function is uncertain. Trimming cost V 4 bases and J 8 bases, with 14 bases left between them. The CDR3 sequence is 14 residues long. CDR3 DNA: TGCGCCAGCAGTCTACGGGAAGAAGAGGGGGAGCTGTTTTTT. It is translated as CASSLREEEGELFF.

Remarks on this clone: Other DNA sequences in this specimen translate into the identical CDR3. CDR3 in DNA: TGCGCCAGCAGCTCAACTTCTTCCGGGAGGTGGGACACAGATACGCAGTATTTT. Its protein product is CASSSTSSGRWDTDTQYF. The J gene is TRBJ2-3, the V gene TRBV5-1; 7 positions match TRBD2. The V gene end was trimmed by 3 bases and the J gene end by 2 bases; junction bases not matched to a gene: 15. The CDR3 loop spans 18 amino acids. Germline CDR1 reads SGHRS; CDR2 reads YFSETQ.

The chain links TRBV30 to TRBJ2-3; D is unclear. The CDR3 runs 14 residues. V was trimmed by 2 bases and J by 4 bases, leaving 13 bases between them. The germline V gene has CDR1 GTSNPN and CDR2 SVGIG (reference sequence). The CDR3 region has the DNA TGTGCCTGGAGTCCCATGGCCCCACCAGATACGCAGTATTTT. Amino acid sequence: CAWSPMAPPDTQYF.

V is TRBV5-1 and J is TRBJ1-1; D is perhaps TRBD1 (5 bases). The CDR3 runs 15 residues. Trimming took off 4 bases at V and 1 base at J, with 14 bases between the two ends. Germline CDR1 and CDR2: SGHRS and YFSETQ. In nucleotides, the CDR3 is TGCGCCAGCAGCCCCTTAGGGGCAGCGAACACTGAAGCTTTCTTT. It translates to CASSPLGAANTEAFF.